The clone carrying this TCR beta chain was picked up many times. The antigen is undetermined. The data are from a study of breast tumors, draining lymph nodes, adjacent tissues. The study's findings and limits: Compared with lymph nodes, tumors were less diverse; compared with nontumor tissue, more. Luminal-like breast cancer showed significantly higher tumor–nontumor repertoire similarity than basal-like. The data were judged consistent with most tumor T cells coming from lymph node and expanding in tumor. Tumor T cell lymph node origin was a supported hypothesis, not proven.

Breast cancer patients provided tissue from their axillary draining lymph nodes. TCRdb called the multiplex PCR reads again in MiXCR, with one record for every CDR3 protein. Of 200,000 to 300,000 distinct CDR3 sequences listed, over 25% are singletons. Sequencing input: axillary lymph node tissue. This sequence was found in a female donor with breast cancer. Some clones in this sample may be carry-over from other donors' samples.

CDR3 sequence: CASSSGLQETQYF. The CDR3 DNA follows: TGTGCCAGCAGCTCGGGACTACAAGAGACCCAGTACTTC. V and J are TRBV11-3 and TRBJ2-5, with 7 nucleotides matching TRBD2. The germline gives CDR1 SGHNT, CDR2 YENEEA. The J segment lost 2 bases and the V segment lost 4 bases, leaving 1 base of the junction unmatched. The CDR3 length is 13 residues.